A selection of T cell receptor beta chains follows, all from one sample in a study of T cells in Graves' hyperthyroidism and ophthalmopathy. From the multiplex PCR reads, TCRdb called clonotypes with MiXCR, one entry per CDR3 protein. The repertoire includes 500,000 to 750,000 distinct CDR3 sequences, roughly 46% of them detected once, and more than 7.5% sits in the top ten. Sequenced input: peripheral blood or thyroid tissue (not recorded which). Every receptor here comes from a woman between 18 and 29 years old with Graves' hyperthyroidism. The CDR3 runs from the conserved cysteine through the conserved F or W. D genes are given only for firm matches. Some rows mark clone size as missing; the rest say once, few, many or name a class of expanded clone.

D gene,J gene,clone size,V gene,CDR3 protein,CDR3 DNA
-,TRBJ2-2,many,TRBV12-3/TRBV12-4,CASTSGTIDTGELFF,TGTGCCAGCACCTCCGGGACCATAGACACCGGGGAGCTGTTTTTT
TRBD1,TRBJ2-6,-,TRBV7-9,CASSMRTGLGESRSGANVLTF,TGTGCCAGCAGCATGAGGACAGGGCTCGGGGAGTCTCGTTCTGGGGCCAACGTCCTGACTTTC
-,TRBJ2-7,-,TRBV7-9,CASSFGQYF,TGTGCCAGCAGCTTCGGGCAGTACTTC
-,TRBJ2-7,few,TRBV10-3,CAISDRQDYEQYF,TGTGCCATCAGTGATAGACAGGACTACGAGCAGTACTTC
TRBD2,TRBJ2-5,-,TRBV7-2,CASSHGLAGKETQYF,TGTGCCAGCAGCCACGGACTAGCGGGAAAAGAGACCCAGTACTTC
-,TRBJ1-2,many,TRBV20-1,CSALPEGQNYGYTF,TGCAGTGCCCTCCCCGAGGGGCAGAACTATGGCTACACCTTC
TRBD2,TRBJ2-7,-,TRBV7-3,CASSHGAGVDEQYF,TGTGCCAGCAGCCATGGAGCGGGAGTGGATGAGCAGTACTTC
TRBD1,TRBJ1-2,many,TRBV7-2,CASSFRDRNYGYTF,TGTGCCAGCAGCTTCCGGGACAGGAACTATGGCTACACCTTC
-,TRBJ2-7,many,TRBV24-1,CATSESRGHTGREYF,TGTGCCACCAGTGAGAGCCGAGGGCACACGGGACGGGAGTACTTC
TRBD1,TRBJ1-2,many,TRBV19,CAPEVGGGGYTF,TGTGCCCCCGAAGTAGGGGGCGGTGGCTACACCTTC
-,TRBJ1-6,many,TRBV12-3/TRBV12-4,CASSSSPNSPLHF,TGTGCCAGCAGTTCCTCCCCTAATTCACCCCTCCACTTT
-,TRBJ2-2,many,TRBV7-9,CASSLEGFTGELFF,TGTGCCAGCAGCTTAGAAGGGTTCACCGGGGAGCTGTTTTTT
-,TRBJ1-1,-,TRBV29-1,CSSSITGNTEAFF,TGCAGCAGTTCCATTACAGGTAACACTGAAGCTTTCTTT
-,TRBJ1-3,-,TRBV2,CASSDRGDTIYF,TGTGCCAGCAGTGACAGGGGTGACACCATATATTTT
-,TRBJ2-5,-,TRBV7-2,CASSLQSTMYF,TGTGCCAGCAGCTTACAATCGACCATGTACTTC
-,TRBJ1-2,many,TRBV2,CASSRNTYGYTF,TGTGCCAGCAGTAGGAATACCTATGGCTACACCTTC
TRBD1,TRBJ2-5,few,TRBV18,CASTRGTEETQYF,TGTGCCAGCACCCGAGGGACAGAAGAGACCCAGTACTTC
-,TRBJ1-1,-,TRBV4-2,CASSQVSNTEAFF,TGTGCCAGCAGCCAAGTATCAAACACTGAAGCTTTCTTT
-,TRBJ1-4,-,TRBV27,CASSLGPYDRTNEKLFF,TGTGCCAGCAGTTTGGGCCCTTACGACAGGACTAATGAAAAACTGTTTTTT
-,TRBJ2-7,-,TRBV3-1,CASSPLDRKDYEQYF,TGTGCCAGCAGCCCCCTGGACCGCAAAGACTACGAGCAGTACTTC
-,TRBJ1-1,many,TRBV20-1,CSGIQGWNTEAFF,TGCAGTGGCATACAGGGTTGGAACACTGAAGCTTTCTTT
-,TRBJ2-3,-,TRBV2,CARRFDRSTDTQYF,TGTGCCAGAAGATTTGACAGGAGCACAGATACGCAGTATTTT
TRBD2,TRBJ2-2,-,TRBV20-1,CSARVSGRGHTGELFF,TGCAGTGCTAGAGTTAGCGGGAGAGGGCACACCGGGGAGCTGTTTTTT
TRBD2,TRBJ2-2,many,TRBV20-1,CSAKAGGMNTGELFF,TGCAGTGCAAAAGCGGGAGGCATGAACACCGGGGAGCTGTTTTTT
-,TRBJ2-7,many,TRBV4-2,CASSQAPGAAYEQYF,TGTGCCAGCAGCCAAGCCCCGGGTGCGGCCTACGAGCAGTACTTC
TRBD1,TRBJ1-2,many,TRBV27,CASSSGQGLSLYGYTF,TGTGCCAGCAGTTCGGGACAGGGACTGAGTCTGTATGGCTACACCTTC
TRBD2,TRBJ2-7,-,TRBV3-1,CASRLDAGAASEQYF,TGTGCCAGCAGATTGGACGCGGGAGCAGCCAGCGAGCAGTACTTC